This T cell receptor beta chain was retrieved from a study of neoadjuvant nivolumab and ipilimumab in lung cancer. Study-wide background: Nivolumab 3 mg/kg was given days 1, 15 and 29, plus ipilimumab 1 mg/kg day 1 in combination.

TCRdb's table, derived via immunoSEQ multiplex PCR, lists solely in-frame clones and lacks some. The sample yields thousands of clones, over 75% seen once. Sequenced material: tumor tissue, taken after neoadjuvant nivolumab, alone or with ipilimumab, at or shortly before surgery. The TCR was taken from an adult with non-small cell lung cancer.

CDR3 nucleotides: TGTGCCAGCAGTGCCCCCGGGGCAAACACCATATATTTT. Its protein is CASSAPGANTIYF. V and J are TRBV6-5 and TRBJ1-3, with a possible D match to TRBD1 (5 bases). Per germline, CDR1 MNHEY and CDR2 SVGAGI. The V end was cut by 5 bases, the J end by 6 bases, with 11 bases between. CDR3 length: 13 amino acids.